Below are 8 T cell receptor beta chains sequenced from a single sample in a study of blood T cell repertoires in COVID-19. The assay was immunoSEQ multiplex PCR, and TCRdb's table has in-frame clones only and misses some. The data hold roughly 520,000 clones, with approximately 87% observed a single time. The sequenced material came from PBMCs or T cells enriched from blood (not recorded which). These receptors were collected from a woman aged 40 to 50 who had recovered from COVID-19.

The gene calls are TRBV18 and TRBJ2-5, with a weak D call TRBD1 (6 bases). The CDR3 sequence is 15 residues long. V was trimmed by 1 base and J by 1 base, leaving 10 bases between them. Germline V lookup: CDR1 KGHSH, CDR2 LQKENI. CDR3 loop: CASSPRTDSQETQYF. For the CDR3, the DNA is TGTGCCAGCTCACCACGGACAGATAGCCAAGAGACCCAGTACTTC.

The chain joins TRBV4-1 to TRBJ1-6; D unresolved. Germline values: CDR1 MGHRA, CDR2 YSYEKL. The length of the CDR3 is 16 residues. Deletions cut 2 bases from V and 0 bases from J, with 8 bases between. The CDR3 here is CASSQPVSSYNSPLHF. The CDR3 DNA follows: TGCGCCAGCAGCCAACCTGTGAGCTCCTATAATTCACCCCTCCACTTT.

This chain joins TRBV5-1 and TRBJ2-7; tentative D call: TRBD1 (5 bases). The CDR3 length is 16 residues. Between the trimmed V and J ends, which lost 2 bases and 5 bases, there was a span of 20 bases. Germline V gene data show CDR1 as SGHRS and CDR2 as YFSETQ. The chain's CDR3 is CASSFLSTADGNEQYF. The CDR3 region has the DNA TGCGCCAGCAGCTTTCTATCGACAGCCGATGGCAACGAGCAGTACTTC.

This clone was counted a few times. The J gene is TRBJ1-2, the V gene TRBV5-1; no reliable D call. Trimming left V 7 bases short and J 7 bases short, with 17 bases between. The CDR3 sequence is 13 residues long. In germline, CDR1 is SGHRS, CDR2 YFSETQ. CDR3 in amino acids: CASRELALGGYTF. As DNA, the CDR3 is TGCGCCAGCCGCGAGCTAGCTTTGGGTGGCTACACCTTC.

The chain has TRBV5-5 and TRBJ2-3; D unclear. CDR1 and CDR2 from the germline V gene are SGHKS and YYEKEE (reference sequence). V dropped 4 bases and J dropped 7 bases, with 7 bases sitting between them. CDR3 size: 11 residues. CDR3 loop: CASSAEYTQYF. For the CDR3, the DNA is TGTGCCAGCAGCGCCGAGTATACGCAGTATTTT.

The V gene is TRBV28, the J gene TRBJ1-5; a possible D gene is TRBD1 (5 bases). The V gene's germline CDR1 is MDHEN and CDR2 SYDVKM. This CDR3 is built from 14 residues. Trimming left V 8 bases short and J 4 bases short, with 15 bases between. The CDR3 reads CASFGGTWNQPQHF. The CDR3 DNA sequence: TGTGCCAGCTTCGGGGGTACGTGGAATCAGCCCCAGCATTTT. Using reference TRBV28 and TRBJ1-5 for the parts outside the CDR3, the full variable domain is DVKVTQSSRYLVKRTGEKVFLECVQDMDHENMFWYRQDPGLGLRLIYFSYDVKMKEKGDIPEGYSVSREKKERFSLILESASTNQTSMYLCASFGGTWNQPQHFGDGTRLSIL.

The chain carries TRBV5-1 and TRBJ2-5; D remains unclear. The ends were cut back, 2 bases at V and 5 bases at J, with 7 bases in the middle. Germline CDR1 and CDR2: SGHRS and YFSETQ. The CDR3 is 12 amino acids. CDR3 region: CASSFSFETQYF. CDR3 DNA sequence: TGCGCCAGCAGCTTCTCGTTCGAGACCCAGTACTTC.

This rearrangement joins TRBV7-2 to TRBJ1-4; possible D gene TRBD1, 5 bases. CDR3 size: 15 residues. Germline V gene sequence: CDR1 SGHTA, CDR2 FQGNSA. Trimming shortened V by 5 bases and J by 5 bases, and 15 bases separated the two germline ends. The CDR3 bases are TGTGCCAGCAGCCCCCGGATGGGGGGGAATGAAAAACTGTTTTTT. Encoded protein: CASSPRMGGNEKLFF.